The clone carrying this TCR beta chain showed up just a few times. Its antigen is currently unknown. The authors ran a second PCR of roughly 6 to 12 cycles using a sample-barcoded 5' primer and a J-beta primer mix. One entry per CDR3 protein results from TCRdb running MiXCR on the 5' RACE reads. Here the sample spans just under 900,000 distinct CDR3 sequences, more than 25% being singletons. This sample was taken from a study of blood T cells in healthy people across ages. Background on the study: Capturing about one barcoded beta molecule per two T cells was achieved by template switching.

The CDR3 has 17 amino acids. CDR1 and CDR2 (germline): LGHNA, YNFKEQ. Trimming pared 0 bases from V and 7 bases from J, leaving 22 bases between. Study-level findings and limits: Any conclusive comparison of naive versus antigen-experienced cells was prevented by using unsorted PBMCs.

V gene TRBV4-2 combines with J gene TRBJ2-7, with D perhaps given as TRBD1 or TRBD2 (5 bases each). The material sequenced was blood. This TCR was sampled from a woman of 80 years or more in good health. The CDR3 reads CASSQEFGRGSYNEQYF. For the CDR3, the DNA is TGTGCCAGCAGCCAAGAGTTTGGTCGGGGCTCCTACAATGAGCAGTACTTC.